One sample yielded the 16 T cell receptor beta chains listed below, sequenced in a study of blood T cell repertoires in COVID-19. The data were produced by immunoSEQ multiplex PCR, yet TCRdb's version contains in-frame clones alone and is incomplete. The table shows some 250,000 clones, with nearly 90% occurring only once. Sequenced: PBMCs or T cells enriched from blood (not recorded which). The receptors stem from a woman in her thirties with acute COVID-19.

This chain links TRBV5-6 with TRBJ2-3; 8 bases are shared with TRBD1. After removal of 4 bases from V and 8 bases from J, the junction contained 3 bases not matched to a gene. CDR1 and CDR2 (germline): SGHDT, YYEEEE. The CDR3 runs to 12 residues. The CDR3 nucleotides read TGTGCCAGCAGCACCGGACAGGGTACGCAGTATTTT. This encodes CASSTGQGTQYF. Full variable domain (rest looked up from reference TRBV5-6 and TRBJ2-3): DAGVTQSPTHLIKTRGQQVTLRCSPKSGHDTVSWYQQALGQGPQFIFQYYEEEERQRGNFPDRFSGHQFPNYSSELNVNALLLGDSALYLCASSTGQGTQYFGPGTRLTVL.

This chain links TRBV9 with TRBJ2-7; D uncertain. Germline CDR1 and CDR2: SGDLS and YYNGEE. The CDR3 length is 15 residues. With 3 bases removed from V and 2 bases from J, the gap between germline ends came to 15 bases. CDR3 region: CASSGDLTPTYEQYF. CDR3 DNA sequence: TGTGCCAGCAGCGGTGACTTAACGCCCACCTACGAGCAGTACTTC.

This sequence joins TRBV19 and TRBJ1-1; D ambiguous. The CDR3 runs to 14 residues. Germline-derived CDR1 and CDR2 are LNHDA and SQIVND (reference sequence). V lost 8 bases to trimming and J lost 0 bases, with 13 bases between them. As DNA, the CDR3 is TGTGCCAGTTGTTCCACGGGGATGAACACTGAAGCTTTCTTT. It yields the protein CASCSTGMNTEAFF.

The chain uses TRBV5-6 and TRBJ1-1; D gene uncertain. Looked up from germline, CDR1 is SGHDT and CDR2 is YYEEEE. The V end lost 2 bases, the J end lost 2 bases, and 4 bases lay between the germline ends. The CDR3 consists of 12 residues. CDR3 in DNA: TGTGCCAGCAGCTTCAGAAACACTGAAGCTTTCTTT. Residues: CASSFRNTEAFF.

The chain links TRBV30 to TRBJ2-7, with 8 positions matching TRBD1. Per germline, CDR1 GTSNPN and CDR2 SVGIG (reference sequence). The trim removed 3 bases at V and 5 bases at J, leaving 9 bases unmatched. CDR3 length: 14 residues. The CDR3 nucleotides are TGTGCCTGGAGGTGGACAGGGTATGGGGACGAGCAGTACTTC. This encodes CAWRWTGYGDEQYF.

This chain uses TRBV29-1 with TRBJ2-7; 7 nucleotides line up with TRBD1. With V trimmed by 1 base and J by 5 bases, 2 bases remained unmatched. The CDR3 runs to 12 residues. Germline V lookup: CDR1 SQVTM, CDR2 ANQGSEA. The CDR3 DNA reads TGCAGCGTTGAAGTTACAGGGGACGAGCAGTACTTC. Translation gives CSVEVTGDEQYF.

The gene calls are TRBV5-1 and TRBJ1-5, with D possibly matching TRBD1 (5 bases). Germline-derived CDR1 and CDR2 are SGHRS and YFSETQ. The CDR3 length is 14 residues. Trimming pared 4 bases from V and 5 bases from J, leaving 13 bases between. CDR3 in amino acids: CASSTDGGDQPQHF. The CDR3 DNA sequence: TGCGCCAGCAGCACCGACGGGGGGGATCAGCCCCAGCATTTT.

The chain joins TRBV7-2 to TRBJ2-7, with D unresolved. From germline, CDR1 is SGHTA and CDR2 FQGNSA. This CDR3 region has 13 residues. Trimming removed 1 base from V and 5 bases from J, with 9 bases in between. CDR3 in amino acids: CASSLVSVDEQYF. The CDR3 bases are TGTGCCAGCAGCTTAGTGTCGGTCGACGAGCAGTACTTC.

In DNA form, the CDR3 reads TGTGCCAGCTCACCACTCGCGGACTCTGGAAACACCATATATTTT. This codes for CASSPLADSGNTIYF. The J gene is TRBJ1-3, the V gene TRBV18; D gene uncertain. The CDR3 has 15 amino acids. The ends were cut back, 1 base at V and 0 bases at J, with 7 bases in the middle. Germline V gene data show CDR1 as KGHSH and CDR2 as LQKENI.

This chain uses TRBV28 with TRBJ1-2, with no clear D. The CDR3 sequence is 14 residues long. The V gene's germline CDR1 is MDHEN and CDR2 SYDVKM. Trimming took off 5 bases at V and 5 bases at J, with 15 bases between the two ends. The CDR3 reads CASSGLGAHYGYTF. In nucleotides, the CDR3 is TGTGCCAGCAGTGGACTAGGAGCCCATTATGGCTACACCTTC.

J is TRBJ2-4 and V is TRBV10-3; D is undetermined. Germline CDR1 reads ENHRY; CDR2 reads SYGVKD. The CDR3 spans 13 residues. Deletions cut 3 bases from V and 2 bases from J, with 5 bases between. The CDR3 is CAISDPTKNIQYF. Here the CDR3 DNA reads TGTGCCATCAGTGACCCAACCAAAAACATTCAGTACTTC.

CDR3 in amino acids: CASSLEGRASKNIQYF. The CDR3 DNA follows: TGCGCCAGCAGCTTGGAGGGCAGGGCATCCAAAAACATTCAGTACTTC. The J gene is TRBJ2-4, the V gene TRBV5-1; a possible D gene is TRBD1 (5 bases). This CDR3 spans 16 amino acids. Germline V CDR1 and CDR2: SGHRS, YFSETQ. Deletions cut 0 bases from V and 2 bases from J, with 12 bases between.

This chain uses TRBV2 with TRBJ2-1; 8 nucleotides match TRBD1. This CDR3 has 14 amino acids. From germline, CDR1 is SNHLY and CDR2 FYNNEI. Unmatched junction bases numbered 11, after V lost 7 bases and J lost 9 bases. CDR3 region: CASTLDRDLGEQFF. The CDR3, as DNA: TGTGCCAGCACCCTGGACAGGGATTTAGGTGAGCAGTTCTTC.

CDR3 sequence reads: CASSGPRIATIGNEQFF. CDR3 coding DNA: TGTGCCAGCAGCGGACCTCGCATAGCGACCATTGGGAATGAGCAGTTCTTC. This rearrangement joins TRBV9 to TRBJ2-1, with a weak D call TRBD2 (5 bases). The CDR3 is 17 amino acids. Germline lookup yields CDR1 SGDLS and CDR2 YYNGEE. Trimming removed 3 bases at V and 7 bases at J, with 23 bases between.

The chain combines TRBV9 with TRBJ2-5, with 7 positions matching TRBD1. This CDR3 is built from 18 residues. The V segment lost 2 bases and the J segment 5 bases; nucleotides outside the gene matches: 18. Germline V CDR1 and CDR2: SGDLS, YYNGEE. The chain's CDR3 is CASSVGVSGTALSETQYF. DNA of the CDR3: TGTGCCAGCAGCGTGGGGGTCTCCGGGACAGCTTTATCGGAGACCCAGTACTTC.

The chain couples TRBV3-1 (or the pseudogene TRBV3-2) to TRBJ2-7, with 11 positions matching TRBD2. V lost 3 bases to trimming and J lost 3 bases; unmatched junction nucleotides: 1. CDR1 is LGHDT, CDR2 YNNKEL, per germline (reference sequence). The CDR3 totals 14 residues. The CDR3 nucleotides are TGTGCCAGCAGCCACGGACTAGCGGGCTACGAGCAGTACTTC. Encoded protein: CASSHGLAGYEQYF.